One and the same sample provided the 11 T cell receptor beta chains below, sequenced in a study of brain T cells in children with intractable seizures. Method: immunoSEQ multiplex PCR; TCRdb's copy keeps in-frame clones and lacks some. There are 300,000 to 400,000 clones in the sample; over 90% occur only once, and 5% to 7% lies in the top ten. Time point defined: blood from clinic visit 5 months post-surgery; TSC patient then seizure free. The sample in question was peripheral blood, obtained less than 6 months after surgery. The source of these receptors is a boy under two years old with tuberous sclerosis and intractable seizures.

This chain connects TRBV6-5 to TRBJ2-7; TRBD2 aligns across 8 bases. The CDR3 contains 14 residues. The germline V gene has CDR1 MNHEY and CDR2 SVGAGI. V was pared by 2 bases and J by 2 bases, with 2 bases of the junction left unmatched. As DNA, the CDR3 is TGTGCCAGCAGTTACGAAGCGGGAGCCTACGAGCAGTACTTC. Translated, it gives CASSYEAGAYEQYF.

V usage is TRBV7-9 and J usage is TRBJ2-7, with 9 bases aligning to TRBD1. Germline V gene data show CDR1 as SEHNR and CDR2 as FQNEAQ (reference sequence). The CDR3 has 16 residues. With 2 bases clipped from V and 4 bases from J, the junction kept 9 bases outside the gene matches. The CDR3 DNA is TGTGCCAGCAGCTTATTAAGTACAGGGGGCCTGTACGAGCAGTACTTC. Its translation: CASSLLSTGGLYEQYF.

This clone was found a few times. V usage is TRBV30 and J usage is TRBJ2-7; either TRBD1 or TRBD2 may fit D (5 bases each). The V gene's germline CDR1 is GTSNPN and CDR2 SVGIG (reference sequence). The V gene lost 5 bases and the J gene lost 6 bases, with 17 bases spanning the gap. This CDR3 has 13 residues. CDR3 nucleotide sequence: TGTGCCTGGGACAGCAGCGGACGAGGCGAGCAGTACTTC. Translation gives CAWDSSGRGEQYF. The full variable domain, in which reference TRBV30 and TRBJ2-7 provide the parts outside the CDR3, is SQTIHQWPATLVQPVGSPLSLECTVEGTSNPNLYWYRQAAGRGLQLLFYSVGIGQISSEVPQNLSASRPQDRQFILSSKKLLLSDSGFYLCAWDSSGRGEQYFGPGTRLTVT.

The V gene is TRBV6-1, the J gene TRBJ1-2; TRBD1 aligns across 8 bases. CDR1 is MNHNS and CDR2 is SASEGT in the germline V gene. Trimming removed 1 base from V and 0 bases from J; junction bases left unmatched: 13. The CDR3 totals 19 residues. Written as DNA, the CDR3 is TGTGCCAGCAGTGAAGGGGACAGGCTCTTAACTCTGGCTAACTATGGCTACACCTTC. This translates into CASSEGDRLLTLANYGYTF.

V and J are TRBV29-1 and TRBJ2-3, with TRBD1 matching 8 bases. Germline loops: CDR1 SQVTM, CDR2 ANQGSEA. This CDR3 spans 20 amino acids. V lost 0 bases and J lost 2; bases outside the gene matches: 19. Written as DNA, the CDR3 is TGCAGCGTTGAAGATCCTCGGCAGGGGGCGTCCCCAAGGGCCACAGATACGCAGTATTTT. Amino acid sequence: CSVEDPRQGASPRATDTQYF.

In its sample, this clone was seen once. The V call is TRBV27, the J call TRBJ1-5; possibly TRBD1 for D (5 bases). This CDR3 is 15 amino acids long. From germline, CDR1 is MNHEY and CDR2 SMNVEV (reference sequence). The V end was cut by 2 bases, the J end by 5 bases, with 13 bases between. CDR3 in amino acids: CASSLRAGWDQPQHF. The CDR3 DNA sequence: TGTGCCAGCAGTTTAAGGGCAGGGTGGGATCAGCCCCAGCATTTT.

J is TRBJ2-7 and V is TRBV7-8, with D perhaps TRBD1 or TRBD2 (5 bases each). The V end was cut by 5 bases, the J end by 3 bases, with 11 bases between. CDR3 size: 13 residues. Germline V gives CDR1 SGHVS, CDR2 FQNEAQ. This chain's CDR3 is CASSGGPGYEQYF. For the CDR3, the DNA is TGTGCCAGCAGCGGGGGACCTGGCTACGAGCAGTACTTC. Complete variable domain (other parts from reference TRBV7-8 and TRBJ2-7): GAGVSQSPRYKVAKRGQDVALRCDPISGHVSLFWYQQALGQGPEFLTYFQNEAQLDKSGLPSDRFFAERPEGSVSTLKIQRTQQEDSAVYLCASSGGPGYEQYFGPGTRLTVT.

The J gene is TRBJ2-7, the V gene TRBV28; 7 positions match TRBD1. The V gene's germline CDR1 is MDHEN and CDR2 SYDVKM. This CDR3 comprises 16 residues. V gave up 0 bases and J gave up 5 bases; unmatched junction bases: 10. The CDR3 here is CASSLWGPGGSHEQYF. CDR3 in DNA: TGTGCCAGCAGTTTATGGGGGCCAGGGGGATCCCACGAGCAGTACTTC. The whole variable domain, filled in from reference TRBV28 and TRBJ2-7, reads DVKVTQSSRYLVKRTGEKVFLECVQDMDHENMFWYRQDPGLGLRLIYFSYDVKMKEKGDIPEGYSVSREKKERFSLILESASTNQTSMYLCASSLWGPGGSHEQYFGPGTRLTVT.

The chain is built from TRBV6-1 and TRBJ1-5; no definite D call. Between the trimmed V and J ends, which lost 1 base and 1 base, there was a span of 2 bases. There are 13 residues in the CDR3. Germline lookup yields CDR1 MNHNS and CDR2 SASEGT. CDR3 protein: CASSEESNQPQHF. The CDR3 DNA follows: TGTGCCAGCAGTGAAGAAAGCAATCAGCCCCAGCATTTT.

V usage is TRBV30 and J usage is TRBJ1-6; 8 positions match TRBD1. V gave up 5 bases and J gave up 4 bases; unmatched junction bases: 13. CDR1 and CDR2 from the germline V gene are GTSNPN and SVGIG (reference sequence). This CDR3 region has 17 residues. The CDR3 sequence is CAWRRSGGVVYNSPLHF. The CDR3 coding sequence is TGTGCCTGGCGTCGATCAGGGGGCGTCGTATATAATTCACCCCTCCACTTT.

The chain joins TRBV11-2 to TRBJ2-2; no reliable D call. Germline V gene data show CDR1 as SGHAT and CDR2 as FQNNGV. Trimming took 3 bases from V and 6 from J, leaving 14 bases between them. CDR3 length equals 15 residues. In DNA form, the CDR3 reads TGTGCCAGCAGCTTTCTTCCCGAGGCCTCCGGGGAGCTGTTTTTT. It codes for CASSFLPEASGELFF.